There are many counts of the clone carrying this T cell receptor beta chain. The antigen is not known. This record comes from a study of T cells after yellow fever vaccination. Study results and limitations: The study re-detected most primary-vaccination clones after the booster (about 96% CD4, approximately 88% CD8).

Each CDR3 protein gets one entry after TCRdb re-called the 5' RACE reads with MiXCR. The table shows approximately 74,000 distinct CDR3 sequences, with approximately 5% occurring only once. CDR3 size: 14 residues. Germline V gives CDR1 SGHRS, CDR2 YFSETQ. With V trimmed by 1 base and J by 4 bases, 3 bases remained unmatched. The V call is TRBV5-1, the J call TRBJ2-3, with 7 bases that match TRBD1. The sample here was CD4+ T cells sorted from PBMCs, taken around 14 days after the first yellow fever vaccination. This clonotype originated in a man younger than 35 who received the YFV17D yellow fever vaccine. CDR3 nucleotide sequence: TGCGCCAGCAGCTTGAACAGGGGACCAGATACGCAGTATTTT. As protein: CASSLNRGPDTQYF.